These 12 T cell receptor beta chains were sequenced from one sample in a study of beta chain features in type 1 diabetes. Study-wide findings and caveats: There was a moderate but significant shortening of TCRB CDR3s in all four CD4+ subsets of Type 1 diabetes patients.

All of the isolated RNA was reverse transcribed, so expressed TCRB transcripts were sequenced. Profiling relied on immunoSEQ multiplex PCR, and the TCRdb table lists in-frame clones only, not all of them. The sample lists around 360,000 clones, around an eighth occurring once. These TCRs are of unknown antigen specificity. Material for sequencing was naive CD4+ T cells from blood. The source of these receptors is a woman aged 18 to 35 with type 1 diabetes.

This sequence joins TRBV5-1 and TRBJ2-1, with a possible D match to TRBD2 (5 bases). Germline V lookup: CDR1 SGHRS, CDR2 YFSETQ. The CDR3 has 15 amino acids. V shed 2 bases and J shed 7 bases, with 16 bases lying between them. This CDR3 is CASSFGGTTGNEQFF. CDR3 sequence (DNA): TGCGCCAGCAGCTTTGGCGGAACTACGGGGAATGAGCAGTTCTTC. The full variable domain, its missing parts supplied by reference TRBV5-1 and TRBJ2-1, is KAGVTQTPRYLIKTRGQQVTLSCSPISGHRSVSWYQQTPGQGLQFLFEYFSETQRNKGNFPGRFSGRQFSNSRSEMNVSTLELGDSALYLCASSFGGTTGNEQFFGPGTRLTVL.

The table lists this clone with a few counts. This rearrangement joins TRBV29-1 to TRBJ1-2, with 7 nucleotides matching TRBD1. Germline V CDR1 and CDR2: SQVTM, ANQGSEA. This CDR3 region has 12 residues. After removal of 6 bases from V and 3 bases from J, the junction contained 4 bases not matched to a gene. DNA for the CDR3: TGCAGCGTGGGGGACAGTTACTATGGCTACACCTTC. This codes for CSVGDSYYGYTF.

In this sample, this clone turned up a few times. This chain uses TRBV6-5 with TRBJ1-5; a weak D match, TRBD1 (5 bases). Deletions cut 6 bases from V and 2 bases from J, with 14 bases between. The CDR3 totals 15 residues. Germline V gene lookup returns CDR1 MNHEY and CDR2 SVGAGI. In DNA form, the CDR3 reads TGTGCCAGCAGGGTCGGTCAGGGTGGCAATCAGCCCCAGCATTTT. It yields the protein CASRVGQGGNQPQHF.

Comments on this clone: The same CDR3 can be traced to other DNA sequences in this sample. V gene TRBV7-2 combines with J gene TRBJ2-7; D might be TRBD1 (5 bases). The CDR3 is 12 residues long. Germline CDR1 reads SGHTA; CDR2 reads FQGNSA. The V end was cut by 5 bases, the J end by 0 bases, with 5 bases between. The CDR3 DNA is TGTGCCAGCAGCGACAGCTCCTACGAGCAGTACTTC. Protein: CASSDSSYEQYF.

The V and J genes are TRBV6-6 and TRBJ2-3, with 7 bases lining up with TRBD2. The CDR3 is 16 residues long. V shed 5 bases, J shed 1 base, and the junction held 9 bases outside the gene matches. From germline, CDR1 is MNHNY and CDR2 SVGAGI (reference sequence). In DNA form, the CDR3 reads TGTGCCAGCAGTCCGGGACTAACCCTTGGCACAGATACGCAGTATTTT. Translating gives CASSPGLTLGTDTQYF.

The rearrangement uses TRBV25-1 and TRBJ1-5; D remains ambiguous. The CDR3 extends over 13 amino acids. Trimming removed 6 bases at V and 5 bases at J, with 11 bases between. Per germline, CDR1 MGHDK and CDR2 SYGVNS. The CDR3 sequence: CASSETEYQPQHF. CDR3 sequence (DNA): TGTGCCAGCAGCGAAACAGAGTATCAGCCCCAGCATTTT.

V and J are TRBV7-2 and TRBJ2-1; possibly TRBD2 for D (5 bases). Trimming removed 5 bases from V and 10 bases from J, with 18 bases in between. Germline CDR1 is SGHTA and CDR2 is FQGNSA. This CDR3 has 14 residues. The CDR3 DNA follows: TGTGCCAGCAGCCCACTCCAAGGAGGCAACGAGCAGTTCTTC. Its translation: CASSPLQGGNEQFF. Complete variable domain (other parts from reference TRBV7-2 and TRBJ2-1): GAGVSQSPSNKVTEKGKDVELRCDPISGHTALYWYRQSLGQGLEFLIYFQGNSAPDKSGLPSDRFSAERTGGSVSTLTIQRTQQEDSAVYLCASSPLQGGNEQFFGPGTRLTVL.

DNA for the CDR3: TGCGCCAGCAGCTTGGGCGGGGGGACCTACAATGAGCAGTTCTTC. This encodes CASSLGGGTYNEQFF. The rearrangement joins TRBV5-1 to TRBJ2-1; 8 nucleotides agree with TRBD2. The V gene's germline CDR1 is SGHRS and CDR2 YFSETQ. The CDR3 consists of 15 residues. V trimming: 0 bases; J trimming: 2 bases; junction bases outside the gene matches: 1.

This clone was picked up a small number of times. The chain is built from TRBV30 and TRBJ2-7; weak D call: TRBD1 (6 bases). CDR1 GTSNPN and CDR2 SVGIG come from the germline V gene (reference sequence). Trimming removed 3 bases from V and 7 bases from J, with 16 bases in between. This CDR3 region has 13 residues. CDR3 bases: TGTGCCTGGAGCCGCAGGGGATCAAGGGAGCAGTACTTC. Amino acids: CAWSRRGSREQYF.

This clone was observed a handful of times. Other nucleotide sequences from this sample produce the same CDR3. The V and J genes are TRBV18 and TRBJ1-1; D is possibly TRBD1 (6 bases). The V end was cut by 3 bases, the J end by 6 bases, with 8 bases between. This CDR3 is 12 amino acids long. CDR1 is KGHSH and CDR2 is LQKENI in the germline V gene. CDR3 in DNA: TGTGCCAGCTCACCTCCAGGGGCTGAAGCTTTCTTT. Translating gives CASSPPGAEAFF. The full variable domain, with the rest looked up from reference TRBV18 and TRBJ1-1, is NAGVMQNPRHLVRRRGQEARLRCSPMKGHSHVYWYRQLPEEGLKFMVYLQKENIIDESGMPKERFSAEFPKEGPSILRIQQVVRGDSAAYFCASSPPGAEAFFGQGTRLTVV.

The V and J genes are TRBV27 and TRBJ2-5, with TRBD1 matching over 8 bases. Germline values: CDR1 MNHEY, CDR2 SMNVEV (reference sequence). The CDR3 loop spans 13 amino acids. J gave up 1 base and V 9 bases, and 4 bases lay outside the gene matches. CDR3 sequence reads: CASRTGRQETQYF. The CDR3 DNA is TGTGCCAGTCGGACAGGGCGCCAAGAGACCCAGTACTTC.

This CDR3 reads CASNGLAGVYEQYF. The CDR3 DNA sequence: TGTGCCAGCAACGGACTAGCGGGAGTGTACGAGCAGTACTTC. V is TRBV11-2 and J is TRBJ2-7, with 13 bases identical to TRBD2. The CDR3 spans 14 residues. Germline V lookup: CDR1 SGHAT, CDR2 FQNNGV. With 7 bases clipped from V and 4 bases from J, the junction kept 4 bases outside the gene matches.